The T cell receptor beta chain under discussion was sequenced for a study of identifying expanded T cells in peripheral blood. Germline V gives CDR1 GTSNPN, CDR2 SVGIG (reference sequence). This CDR3 contains 12 residues. J lost 8 bases, V lost 8 bases, and 9 bases had no gene match. The assay was immunoSEQ multiplex PCR, and TCRdb's table has in-frame clones only and misses some. The sample holds about 110,000 clones, roughly nine tenths seen once. This rearrangement joins TRBV30 to TRBJ1-2; 9 bases agree with TRBD1. The sequence was collected from a person aged 18 to 70 in good health. Sequencing was done on a sample of blood. Written as DNA, the CDR3 is TGTGCCAACGGACAGGGGCCGCGGGGCTACACCTTC. This encodes CANGQGPRGYTF.